This paragraph covers one TCR beta chain sequence. Data came from immunoSEQ multiplex PCR; TCRdb stores just in-frame clones and leaves some out. Of 80,000 to 130,000 clones in the sample, roughly 86% were seen once. This specimen belongs to a study of blood T cell repertoires in COVID-19. Study at large: The cDNA or gDNA used as material had been derived from T cells, B-cell-depleted T cells, or PBMCs.

This clonotype was obtained from a woman aged 60-70 years with acute or convalescent COVID-19. The specimen was peripheral blood.

CDR3 sequence: CASSLGQGFMNTEAFF. The CDR3 nucleotides are TGTGCCAGCAGTCTCGGACAGGGGTTCATGAACACTGAAGCTTTCTTT. V usage is TRBV28 and J usage is TRBJ1-1; 9 bases agree with TRBD1. Germline trimming cut 5 bases from V and 0 bases from J; bases unmatched to any gene: 7. CDR3 length: 16 residues. Germline V CDR1 and CDR2: MDHEN, SYDVKM.